The present entry profiles one T cell receptor beta chain with its context. What it recognizes is unknown. This sample also contains other DNA sequences that code for the same CDR3. Repertoires were generated with immunoSEQ multiplex PCR, while TCRdb's copy carries only in-frame clones and drops some. The data show about 1.9 million clones, about 94% seen once. Trimming removed 0 bases at V and 5 bases at J, with 8 bases between. The germline V gene encodes CDR1 SGHRS and CDR2 YFSETQ. CDR3 length equals 13 residues. Naive-designated CD8 cells lacked CD45RO, were positively enriched for CCR7, and omitted terminally differentiated effector memory CD45RA+ cells. The data derive from a study of shared clonotypes between healthy human individuals. The study, taken as a whole, reports: Clonotype sharing across a few donors was observed for around 5.1% of naive CD4 clonotypes.

This clonotype was obtained from a man younger than 35 in good health. Some clones in this sample may be carry-over from other donors' samples. Sequencing was performed on naive CD8+ T cells from PBMCs. The V and J genes are TRBV5-1 and TRBJ1-1; D is possibly TRBD1 (6 bases). The CDR3 nucleotides read TGCGCCAGCAGCTTGGAGGGGGTTACTGAAGCTTTCTTT. It yields the protein CASSLEGVTEAFF.